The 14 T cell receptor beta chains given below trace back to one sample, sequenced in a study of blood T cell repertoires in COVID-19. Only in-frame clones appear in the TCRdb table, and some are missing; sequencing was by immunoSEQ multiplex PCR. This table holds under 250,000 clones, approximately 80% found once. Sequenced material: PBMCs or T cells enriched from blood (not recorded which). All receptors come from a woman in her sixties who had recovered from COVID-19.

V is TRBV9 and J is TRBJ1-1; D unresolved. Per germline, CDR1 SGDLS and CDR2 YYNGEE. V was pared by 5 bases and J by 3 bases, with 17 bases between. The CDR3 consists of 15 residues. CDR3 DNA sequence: TGTGCCAGCAGACCAGGTAGCGGTAGGTACACTGAAGCTTTCTTT. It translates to CASRPGSGRYTEAFF.

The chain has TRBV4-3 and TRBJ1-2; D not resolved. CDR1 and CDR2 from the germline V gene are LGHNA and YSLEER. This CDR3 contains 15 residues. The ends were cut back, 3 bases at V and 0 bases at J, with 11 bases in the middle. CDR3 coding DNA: TGCGCCAGCAGCCACCAACTACGTTCTAACTATGGCTACACCTTC. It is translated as CASSHQLRSNYGYTF.

Here the CDR3 DNA reads TGTGCCAGCAGCAAACTGGTCAGGGGCTCTGAAGCTTTCTTT. Translating gives CASSKLVRGSEAFF. The chain combines TRBV21-1 with TRBJ1-1; the table assigns TRBD1, which was not confirmed against the DNA. TRBV21-1 has pseudogene status. The CDR3 runs to 14 residues.

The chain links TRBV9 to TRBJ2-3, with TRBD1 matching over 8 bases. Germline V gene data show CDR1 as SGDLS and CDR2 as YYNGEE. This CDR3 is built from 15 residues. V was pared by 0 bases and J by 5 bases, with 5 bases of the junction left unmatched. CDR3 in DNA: TGTGCCAGCAGCGTAGCCGCAGGGGGCATAGATACGCAGTATTTT. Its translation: CASSVAAGGIDTQYF.

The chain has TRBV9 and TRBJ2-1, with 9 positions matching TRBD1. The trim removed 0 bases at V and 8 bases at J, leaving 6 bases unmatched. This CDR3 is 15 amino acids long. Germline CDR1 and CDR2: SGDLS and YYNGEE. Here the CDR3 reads CASSVAGTGNDEQFF. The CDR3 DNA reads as TGTGCCAGCAGCGTAGCAGGGACAGGGAACGATGAGCAGTTCTTC.

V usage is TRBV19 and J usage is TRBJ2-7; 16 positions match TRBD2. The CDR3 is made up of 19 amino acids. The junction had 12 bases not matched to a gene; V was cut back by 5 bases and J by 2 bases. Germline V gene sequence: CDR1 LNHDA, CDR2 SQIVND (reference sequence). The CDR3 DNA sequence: TGTGCCAGTAGTTCCCAGGGACTAGCGGGAGGGCCAGAAACCTACGAGCAGTACTTC. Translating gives CASSSQGLAGGPETYEQYF.

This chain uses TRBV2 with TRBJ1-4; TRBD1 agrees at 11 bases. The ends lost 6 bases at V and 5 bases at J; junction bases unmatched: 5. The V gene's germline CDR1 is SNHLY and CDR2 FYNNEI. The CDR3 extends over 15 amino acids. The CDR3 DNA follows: TGTGCCAGCAGCTTCCGGGACAGGGGGAATGAAAAACTGTTTTTT. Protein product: CASSFRDRGNEKLFF.

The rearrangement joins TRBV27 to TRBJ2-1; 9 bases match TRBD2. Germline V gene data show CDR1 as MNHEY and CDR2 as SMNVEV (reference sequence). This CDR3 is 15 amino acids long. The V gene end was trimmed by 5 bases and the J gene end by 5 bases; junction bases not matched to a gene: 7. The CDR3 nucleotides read TGTGCCAGCAGTCCTAGACTAGCGGCCCACAATGAGCAGTTCTTC. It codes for CASSPRLAAHNEQFF.

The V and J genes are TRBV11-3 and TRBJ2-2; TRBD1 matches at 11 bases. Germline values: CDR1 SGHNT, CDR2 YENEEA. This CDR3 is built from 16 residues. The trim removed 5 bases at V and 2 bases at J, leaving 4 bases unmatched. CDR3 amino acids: CASSPRTGGNTGELFF. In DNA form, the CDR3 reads TGTGCCAGCAGCCCGAGGACAGGGGGCAACACCGGGGAGCTGTTTTTT.

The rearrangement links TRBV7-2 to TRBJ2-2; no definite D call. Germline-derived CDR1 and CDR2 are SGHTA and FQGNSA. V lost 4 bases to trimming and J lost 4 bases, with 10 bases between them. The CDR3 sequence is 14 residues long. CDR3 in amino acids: CASSSPTLTGELFF. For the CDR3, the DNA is TGTGCCAGCAGCTCACCTACCCTCACCGGGGAGCTGTTTTTT.

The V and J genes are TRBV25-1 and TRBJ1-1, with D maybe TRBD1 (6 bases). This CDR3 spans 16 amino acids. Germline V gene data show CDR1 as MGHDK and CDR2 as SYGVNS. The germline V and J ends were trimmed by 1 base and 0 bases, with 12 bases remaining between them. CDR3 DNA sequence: TGTGCCAGCAGTGAATCAGCAGGGGCGGTGAACACTGAAGCTTTCTTT. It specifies CASSESAGAVNTEAFF.

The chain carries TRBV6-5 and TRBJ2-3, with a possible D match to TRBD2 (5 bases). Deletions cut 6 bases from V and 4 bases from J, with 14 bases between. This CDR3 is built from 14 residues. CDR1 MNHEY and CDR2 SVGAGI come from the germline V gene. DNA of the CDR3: TGTGCCAGCAGCGGAGCACTAGATCCAGATACGCAGTATTTT. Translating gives CASSGALDPDTQYF.

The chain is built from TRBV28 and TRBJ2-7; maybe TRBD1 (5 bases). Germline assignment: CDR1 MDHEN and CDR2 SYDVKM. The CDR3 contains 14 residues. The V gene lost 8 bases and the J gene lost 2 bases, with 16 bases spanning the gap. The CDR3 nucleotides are TGTGCCAGCGGGGCCGTAACATTCCCCTACGAGCAGTACTTC. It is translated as CASGAVTFPYEQYF.

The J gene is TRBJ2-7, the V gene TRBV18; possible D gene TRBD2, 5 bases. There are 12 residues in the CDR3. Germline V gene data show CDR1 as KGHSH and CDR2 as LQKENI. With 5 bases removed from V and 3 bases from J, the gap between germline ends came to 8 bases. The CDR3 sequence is CASSSSGYEQYF. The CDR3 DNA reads TGTGCCAGCTCATCGAGCGGCTACGAGCAGTACTTC.